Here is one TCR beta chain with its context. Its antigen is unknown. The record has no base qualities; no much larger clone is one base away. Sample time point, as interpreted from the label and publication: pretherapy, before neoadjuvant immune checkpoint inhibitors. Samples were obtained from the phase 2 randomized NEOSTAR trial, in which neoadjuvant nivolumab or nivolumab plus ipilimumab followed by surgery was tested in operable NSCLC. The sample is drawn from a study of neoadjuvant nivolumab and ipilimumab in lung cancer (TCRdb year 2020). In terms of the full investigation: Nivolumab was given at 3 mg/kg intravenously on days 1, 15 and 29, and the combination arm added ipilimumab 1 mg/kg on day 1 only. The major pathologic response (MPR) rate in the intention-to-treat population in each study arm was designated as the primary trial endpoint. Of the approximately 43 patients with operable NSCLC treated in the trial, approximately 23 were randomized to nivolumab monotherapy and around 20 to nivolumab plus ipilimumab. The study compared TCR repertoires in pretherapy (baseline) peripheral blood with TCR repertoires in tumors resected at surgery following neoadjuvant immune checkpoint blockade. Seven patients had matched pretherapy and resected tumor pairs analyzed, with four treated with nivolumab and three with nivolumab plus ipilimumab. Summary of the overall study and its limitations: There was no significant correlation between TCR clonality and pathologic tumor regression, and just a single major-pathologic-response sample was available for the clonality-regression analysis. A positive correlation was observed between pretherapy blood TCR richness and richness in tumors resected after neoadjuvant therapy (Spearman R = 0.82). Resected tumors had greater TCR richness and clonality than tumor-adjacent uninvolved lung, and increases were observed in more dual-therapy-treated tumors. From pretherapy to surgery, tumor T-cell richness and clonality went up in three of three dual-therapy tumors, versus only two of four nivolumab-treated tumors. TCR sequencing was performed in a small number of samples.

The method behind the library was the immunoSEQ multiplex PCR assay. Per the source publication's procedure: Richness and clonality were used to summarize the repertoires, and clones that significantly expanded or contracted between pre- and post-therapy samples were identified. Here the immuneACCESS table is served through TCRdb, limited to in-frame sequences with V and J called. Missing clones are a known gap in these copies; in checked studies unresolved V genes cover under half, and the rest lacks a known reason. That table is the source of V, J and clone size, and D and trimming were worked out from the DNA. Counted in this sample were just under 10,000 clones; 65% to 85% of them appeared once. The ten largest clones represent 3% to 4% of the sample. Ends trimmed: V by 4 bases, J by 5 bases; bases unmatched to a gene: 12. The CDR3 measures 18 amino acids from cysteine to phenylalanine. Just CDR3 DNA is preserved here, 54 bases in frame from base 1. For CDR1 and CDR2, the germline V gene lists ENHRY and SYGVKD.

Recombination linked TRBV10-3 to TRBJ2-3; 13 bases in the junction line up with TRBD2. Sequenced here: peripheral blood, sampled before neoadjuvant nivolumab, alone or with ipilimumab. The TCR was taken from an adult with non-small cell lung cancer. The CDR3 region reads CAISAWTGTSGKGDTQYF. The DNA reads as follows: TGTGCCATCAGTGCGTGGACAGGGACTAGCGGGAAGGGAGATACGCAGTATTTT.